The 25 T cell receptor beta chains reported below all come from one sample, sequenced in a study of human T cells and chemical hapten exposure. Time point indicated: patch test 1, 2 weeks after DPC sensitization. Treatment in this sample: therapeutic diphenylcyclopropenone sensitization with weekly scalp DPC. TCRdb ran MiXCR on the RACE reads and lists one entry per CDR3 protein. This table holds tens of thousands of distinct CDR3 sequences, 10% to 15% found once. This specimen consisted of whole blood, obtained in connection with sensitization to the hapten diphenylcyclopropenone (DPC). The receptors were sampled from a woman in her sixties or seventies with alopecia areata. Some clones in this sample may be carry-over from other donors' samples.

The chain is built from TRBV2 and TRBJ2-1; TRBD1 agrees at 7 bases. V lost 7 bases and J lost 3; bases outside the gene matches: 3. The CDR3 runs 13 residues. Per the germline V gene, CDR1 is SNHLY and CDR2 is FYNNEI. The CDR3 loop is CASIGTVYNEQFF. The CDR3 region has the DNA TGTGCCAGCATAGGGACAGTCTACAATGAGCAGTTCTTC.

Regarding this clonotype: A much larger clone differs by one base, so this may be a read error. V usage is TRBV5-6 and J usage is TRBJ2-1, with D unclear. The germline V gene encodes CDR1 SGHDT and CDR2 YYEEEE. This CDR3 spans 14 amino acids. CDR3: CVSSRRAFQLEQFF. The DNA of the CDR3 is TGTGTCAGCAGCCGCCGGGCGTTCCAGTTAGAGCAGTTCTTC.

The table lists this clonotype with many counts. This chain connects TRBV18 to TRBJ1-2; no clear D gene. This CDR3 spans 15 amino acids. Germline V CDR1 and CDR2: KGHSH, LQKENI. Trimming shortened V by 2 bases and J by 6 bases, and 16 bases separated the two germline ends. This chain's CDR3 is CASSPDGTARHGYTF. CDR3 nucleotide sequence: TGTGCCAGCTCACCAGACGGCACAGCGAGGCATGGCTACACCTTC.

This chain uses TRBV9 with TRBJ2-7; the D is unclear. With 3 bases removed from V and 6 bases from J, the gap between germline ends came to 10 bases. This CDR3 has 12 amino acids. Looked up from germline, CDR1 is SGDLS and CDR2 is YYNGEE. DNA for the CDR3: TGTGCCAGCAGCGACCAATTGGGCGAGCAGTACTTC. It translates to CASSDQLGEQYF. The variable domain in full, with the rest retrieved from reference TRBV9 and TRBJ2-7, is DSGVTQTPKHLITATGQRVTLRCSPRSGDLSVYWYQQSLDQGLQFLIQYYNGEERAKGNILERFSAQQFPDLHSELNLSSLELGDSALYFCASSDQLGEQYFGPGTRLTVT.

This clonotype was found many times. The rearrangement joins TRBV20-1 to TRBJ2-3, with 8 bases aligning to TRBD2. CDR3 length: 15 residues. Germline CDR1 DFQATT, CDR2 SNEGSKA (reference sequence). Trimming at V came to 3 bases and at J to 2 bases, leaving 7 bases not matched to a gene. The chain's CDR3 is CSASRAGDLTDTQYF. The CDR3, as DNA: TGCAGTGCTAGCAGAGCGGGGGACCTCACAGATACGCAGTATTTT.

The rearrangement links TRBV7-2 to TRBJ2-3; D is ambiguous. Deletions cut 3 bases from V and 2 bases from J, with 9 bases between. Germline V lookup: CDR1 SGHTA, CDR2 FQGNSA. The CDR3 has 14 amino acids. The DNA of the CDR3 is TGTGCCAGCAGCTTTGTAGAATTCACAGATACGCAGTATTTT. Translation gives CASSFVEFTDTQYF.

The V gene is TRBV2, the J gene TRBJ2-7; no firm D call. Germline V lookup: CDR1 SNHLY, CDR2 FYNNEI. The CDR3 has 12 residues. Trimming stripped 6 bases from V and 7 bases from J, with 13 bases between. The CDR3 region has the DNA TGTGCCAGCAGGCCTAATAACCGGGAGCAGTACTTC. It is translated as CASRPNNREQYF.

The sample holds a few counts of this clonotype. V gene TRBV20-1 combines with J gene TRBJ1-5; 8 bases agree with TRBD1. J was trimmed by 1 base and V by 3 bases; bases with no gene match: 5. This CDR3 has 15 residues. CDR1 is DFQATT and CDR2 is SNEGSKA in the germline V gene (reference sequence). DNA for the CDR3: TGCAGTGCTAGGACAGGGGTTAGGAGCAATCAGCCCCAGCATTTT. This gives the protein CSARTGVRSNQPQHF.

This clonotype occurred a few times. The chain is built from TRBV10-2 and TRBJ1-5; a possible D gene is TRBD1 (5 bases). This CDR3 comprises 15 residues. The V gene's germline CDR1 is WSHSY and CDR2 SAAADI. The V end was cut by 0 bases, the J end by 7 bases, with 13 bases between. CDR3 region: CASSESPGWGQPQHF. In nucleotides, the CDR3 is TGCGCCAGCAGTGAGTCCCCGGGGTGGGGGCAGCCCCAGCATTTT.

This clonotype has just a few counts. The V gene is TRBV6-2 or TRBV6-3, the J gene TRBJ1-5; no definite D call. Deletions cut 2 bases from V and 2 bases from J, with 7 bases between. The V gene's germline CDR1 is MNHEY and CDR2 SVGEGT. The CDR3 length is 14 residues. For the CDR3, the DNA is TGTGCCAGCAGTTACCGTCTGGGCAATCAGCCCCAGCATTTT. Protein product: CASSYRLGNQPQHF.

The CDR3 coding sequence is TGCAGTGCTAGTTCGGGGGCGTCCCAGTACTTC. Translating gives CSASSGASQYF. The chain links TRBV20-1 to TRBJ2-5; D is possibly TRBD1 or TRBD2 (6 bases each). Trimming removed 3 bases at V and 9 bases at J, with 11 bases between. Germline V gene sequence: CDR1 DFQATT, CDR2 SNEGSKA (reference sequence). The CDR3 has 11 residues.

This clonotype was found many times. J is TRBJ1-4 and V is TRBV18; D remains unclear. In germline, CDR1 is KGHSH, CDR2 LQKENI. This CDR3 has 14 amino acids. Trimming pared 3 bases from V and 8 bases from J, leaving 13 bases between. The CDR3 here is CASSPSETMEKLFF. The DNA for the CDR3 is TGTGCCAGCTCACCGAGCGAAACGATGGAAAAACTGTTTTTT.

In its sample, this clonotype was seen a few times. The chain has TRBV7-9 and TRBJ1-6, with 8 bases lining up with TRBD1. The CDR3 is 13 residues long. CDR1 SEHNR and CDR2 FQNEAQ come from the germline V gene (reference sequence). V trimming: 8 bases; J trimming: 10 bases; junction bases outside the gene matches: 7. CDR3 DNA sequence: TGTGCCAGCGAGGGACAGGAGGGATCACCCCTCCACTTT. Protein: CASEGQEGSPLHF.

There are many counts of this clonotype. The rearrangement joins TRBV10-2 to TRBJ2-3, with TRBD2 identical over 7 bases. CDR1 and CDR2 from the germline V gene are WSHSY and SAAADI. V lost 5 bases to trimming and J lost 2 bases; unmatched junction nucleotides: 13. The CDR3 runs to 17 residues. In DNA, the CDR3 is TGCGCCAGCAGTCTTCCCCGCGGACTAGGGGACACAGATACGCAGTATTTT. Translated, it gives CASSLPRGLGDTDTQYF.

This clonotype has only a few counts. The rearrangement uses TRBV29-1 and TRBJ2-1, with D unresolved. Looked up from germline, CDR1 is SQVTM and CDR2 is ANQGSEA. CDR3 length equals 9 residues. Deletions cut 3 bases from V and 7 bases from J, with 1 base between. The CDR3 DNA is TGCAGCGTTGATAATGAGCAGTTCTTC. Encoded protein: CSVDNEQFF.

In its sample, this clonotype was seen a few times. The chain joins TRBV11-3 to TRBJ2-5; either TRBD1 or TRBD2 may supply D (6 bases each). The CDR3 consists of 17 residues. Between the trimmed V and J ends, which lost 2 bases and 3 bases, there was a span of 19 bases. CDR1 SGHNT and CDR2 YENEEA come from the germline V gene. CDR3 in DNA: TGTGCCAGCAGCTTACAGTCACCTGGAGGGGGTGAAGAGACCCAGTACTTC. This gives the protein CASSLQSPGGGEETQYF.

This clonotype was counted at least ten times. The rearrangement uses TRBV10-1 and TRBJ2-1, with TRBD1 matching over 9 bases. V dropped 3 bases and J dropped 3; count of bases not matched to a gene: 6. Per the germline V gene, CDR1 is WNHNN and CDR2 is SYGVQD (reference sequence). This CDR3 has 16 amino acids. The CDR3 nucleotides are TGCGCCAGCAGTGAAATAAGGGGACAGGGCTACAATGAGCAGTTCTTC. This sequence encodes CASSEIRGQGYNEQFF.

This clonotype was seen repeatedly, ten times or more. This chain connects TRBV13 to TRBJ2-2; TRBD2 might be the D (7 bases). With 4 bases removed from V and 5 bases from J, the gap between germline ends came to 23 bases. Germline V lookup: CDR1 PRHDT, CDR2 FYEKMQ (reference sequence). This CDR3 is built from 18 residues. CDR3 in DNA: TGTGCCAGCAGCTCCTGGCCCGGCGGGGGCCTTAAGACCGGGGAGCTGTTTTTT. Translating gives CASSSWPGGGLKTGELFF.

This clonotype was seen a handful of times. The chain combines TRBV7-6 with TRBJ2-5; the match to TRBD1 covers 7 bases. Unmatched junction bases numbered 3, after V lost 5 bases and J lost 0 bases. The CDR3 is 14 residues long. Germline loops: CDR1 SGHVS, CDR2 FNYEAQ. DNA of the CDR3: TGTGCCAGCAGCACAGGGGCGTACCAAGAGACCCAGTACTTC. This gives the protein CASSTGAYQETQYF.

This clonotype was detected many times. The chain links TRBV7-3 to TRBJ2-2; the match to TRBD2 covers 10 bases. Germline CDR1 and CDR2: SGHTA and FQGTGA. CDR3 length: 17 amino acids. The trim removed 4 bases at V and 7 bases at J, leaving 12 bases unmatched. CDR3 nucleotides: TGTGCCAGCAGCTCCATGGGACTACTAGCGGGGCACGGGGAGCTGTTTTTT. Encoded protein: CASSSMGLLAGHGELFF.

This chain connects TRBV5-1 to TRBJ2-7; no clear D gene. The CDR3 covers 15 residues. Germline CDR1 SGHRS, CDR2 YFSETQ. With 0 bases removed from V and 0 bases from J, the gap between germline ends came to 10 bases. For the CDR3, the DNA is TGCGCCAGCAGCTTGGCCTCCCGAAGCTCCTACGAGCAGTACTTC. Encoded protein: CASSLASRSSYEQYF.

This clonotype was detected many times. The V and J genes are TRBV12-3 or TRBV12-4 and TRBJ1-5, with D perhaps TRBD1 (6 bases). The CDR3 has 15 amino acids. Between the trimmed V and J ends, which lost 2 bases and 4 bases, there was a span of 12 bases. The CDR3 nucleotides are TGTGCCAGCAGTTTAACGGGGGCGCGAAATCAGCCCCAGCATTTT. This sequence encodes CASSLTGARNQPQHF.

The rearrangement links TRBV4-1 to TRBJ1-2; D gene unclear. The CDR3 sequence is 16 residues long. The germline CDR1 and CDR2 sequences are MGHRA and YSYEKL. V dropped 0 bases and J dropped 7 bases, with 18 bases sitting between them. CDR3: CASSQESRVPPLGYTF. For the CDR3, the DNA is TGCGCCAGCAGCCAAGAATCGAGGGTGCCCCCGCTTGGCTACACCTTC.

This clonotype was seen more than once but under ten times. The gene calls are TRBV5-4 and TRBJ2-4; 8 bases fit TRBD1. The CDR3 is made up of 16 amino acids. Germline-derived CDR1 and CDR2 are SGHNT and YYREEE (reference sequence). J lost 5 bases, V lost 4 bases, and 11 bases had no gene match. The CDR3 sequence is CASSPPPTGAENIQYF. The DNA for the CDR3 is TGTGCCAGCAGCCCCCCACCGACAGGGGCGGAAAACATTCAGTACTTC.

The sample holds one count of this clonotype. The chain uses TRBV12-3 or TRBV12-4 and TRBJ1-1; 8 nucleotides agree with TRBD1. V lost 6 bases and J lost 3; bases outside the gene matches: 9. The CDR3 covers 15 residues. For the CDR3, the DNA is TGTGCCAGCAGCCGCGGGCAGGGGGCTGACACTGAAGCTTTCTTT. Amino acids: CASSRGQGADTEAFF.